This T cell receptor (beta chain) was obtained from a study of human T cells and chemical hapten exposure (dated by TCRdb to about 2021). At the level of the whole study: For sensitization, 2% DPC in acetone was applied to a roughly 2 cm by roughly 2 cm area of upper inner arm skin. The study tracked peripheral blood TCR repertoire changes in vivo during primary and secondary sensitization to the hapten diphenylcyclopropenone (DPC) in alopecia patients. Blood for TCR sequencing was provided by twenty-nine alopecia patients at one to four time points (pre-sensitization, 2, 6 and 24 weeks). Weekly therapeutic DPC doses were additionally applied to the scalp of patients throughout the roughly 23-week study period. Patch testing was performed on the upper back with Finn chambers containing 0.01% DPC, and the patch tests were scored after 6 days according to International Contact Dermatitis Research Group standards. The mostly female patient cohort included alopecia areata with under or over 50% scalp involvement, alopecia totalis and alopecia universalis. Libraries were pooled for sequencing, and variation in per-sample TCR yields was attributed mainly to small differences in library volumes within the pool. Patient blood was sampled pre-sensitization (week 0) and at 2, 6 and about 24 weeks after DPC sensitization. Here is what the overall study found, with its caveats: Because all patients had alopecia, a presumed autoimmune disease, the immune response of the patients might differ from that of healthy individuals. Repeated subsampling changed both the strength of the expansion versus patch-test correlation and the threshold at which that correlation became significant. Significantly more large CDR3 similarity clusters were formed by expanded TCRs than by pre-sensitization or healthy control sets, consistent with antigen-driven responses. DPC sensitization did not change how many TCRs were above 1 in 1000 frequency, and no evidence was found of alterations in global repertoire structure. Patch test score correlated positively with the number of PT1 expanded TCRs, reaching significance at thresholds 8, 16 and 32 but not at 4.

What this sample's time point label stands for: patch test 1, 2 weeks after DPC sensitization. This specimen's treatment or condition label, per the study, means: therapeutic diphenylcyclopropenone sensitization with weekly scalp DPC. At every patch-test visit, the blood draw took place before the patch test was put on. Patients were eligible if aged 18 to 70, diagnosed with alopecia and judged suitable for DPC therapy, and pregnant patients were excluded. Total RNA was extracted from unfractionated whole blood collected in Tempus Blood RNA tubes. Spanning cysteine to phenylalanine, the CDR3 consists of 14 amino acids. The kept DNA is CDR3 alone, 42 bases in frame from the first base. According to the germline V gene, CDR1 reads SGHDN and CDR2 reads FVKESK. Trimming takes 1 base from V and 4 bases from J, and the germline ends sit 10 bases apart. Library preparation was by RACE. Sequenced using a NextSeq 500. During library preparation, unique molecular identifiers were attached to individual cDNA molecules so that TCRs could be counted quantitatively and reproducibly. From each blood RNA sample, both TCR alpha and TCR beta chains were sequenced. The source study handled its data this way. The median number of TCRs per sample was some 100,000, ranging from roughly 23,224 to 700,000. V, J and CDR3 annotation of the TCR reads was carried out using the Decombinator software suite. Every sample was subsampled to the same number of TCRs (28,000) for the PS versus PT1 abundance plots. Expanded TCRs were defined as absent before sensitization and observed at least eight times at the 2-week time point. TCRdb applied fastp at Q25 and MiXCR to the public reads, then kept only in-frame beta chains. Under each unique CDR3 protein, matching rows form one entry showing the most common genes and DNA. The V and J calls follow TCRdb's processing rather than the paper's. Within this sample are 380,000 or so distinct CDR3 sequences, with more than 4.5% of them counted one time only. The ten largest clones add up to 2% to 2.5% of the sample.

This clonotype was found many times. Its antigen target is currently unknown. Per-base quality was not reported, and no clone a single base away is much larger than it. The chain couples TRBV14 to TRBJ1-1; no D gene call is confident. The sample was whole blood, taken in connection with sensitization to the hapten diphenylcyclopropenone (DPC). The TCR comes from a woman between 45 and 65 years old with alopecia areata. Some clones in this sample may be carry-over from other donors' samples. The CDR3: CASSQVGGSTEAFF. The sequence in DNA is TGTGCCAGCAGCCAAGTAGGAGGGAGCACTGAAGCTTTCTTT.